The 5 T cell receptor beta chains in this list originate from one sample, sequenced in a study of T cell responses to AZD1222 COVID-19 vaccine. Here immunoSEQ multiplex PCR was the method, and the copy in TCRdb shows in-frame clones only, minus some. The table lists roughly 140,000 clones, 80% to 95% of them singletons. The sequences come from peripheral blood, collected on day 0 of AZD1222 vaccination. The source is an adult in good health.

This sequence joins TRBV2 and TRBJ2-2; 8 positions agree with TRBD1. CDR3 length: 15 residues. The trim removed 7 bases at V and 1 base at J, leaving 5 bases unmatched. The germline V gene encodes CDR1 SNHLY and CDR2 FYNNEI. As DNA, the CDR3 is TGTGCCAGCACTAAGGGACAGGAGAACACCGGGGAGCTGTTTTTT. Protein: CASTKGQENTGELFF.

J is TRBJ2-2 and V is TRBV2; the match to TRBD2 covers 10 bases. V shed 3 bases and J 6 bases; nucleotides not matched to a gene: 7. CDR3 size: 16 residues. From germline, CDR1 is SNHLY and CDR2 FYNNEI. The CDR3 DNA follows: TGTGCCAGCAGTGATAAGTTAGCGGGAGGAGCCGGGGAGCTGTTTTTT. Its translation: CASSDKLAGGAGELFF.

This clone was found many times. J is TRBJ2-6 and V is TRBV6-5; 9 bases are shared with TRBD1. The CDR3 totals 15 residues. Per the germline V gene, CDR1 is MNHEY and CDR2 is SVGAGI. V shed 9 bases, J shed 0 bases, and the junction held 3 bases outside the gene matches. The CDR3 nucleotides read TGTGCCAGTGGACAGGGGAACTCTGGGGCCAACGTCCTGACTTTC. It specifies CASGQGNSGANVLTF.

The gene calls are TRBV28 and TRBJ1-3; D gene uncertain. The CDR3 length is 16 residues. The germline V gene has CDR1 MDHEN and CDR2 SYDVKM. V lost 0 bases and J lost 8, with 17 bases in between. CDR3 nucleotides: TGTGCCAGCAGTTTATGGGGGTCGTCCCAACGGGACACCATATATTTT. Protein product: CASSLWGSSQRDTIYF.

The V call is TRBV4-2, the J call TRBJ2-2; 7 positions match TRBD1. CDR3 size: 17 residues. CDR1 is LGHNA, CDR2 YNFKEQ, per germline. V was clipped by 2 bases and J by 1 base; unmatched bases: 7. The CDR3 sequence is CASSQINGQVNTGELFF. CDR3 DNA sequence: TGTGCCAGCAGCCAAATAAACGGACAGGTGAACACCGGGGAGCTGTTTTTT.